These 8 T cell receptor beta chains originate from one sample sequenced in a study of OX40 agonist ivuxolimab in advanced cancers. The data were produced by immunoSEQ multiplex PCR, yet TCRdb's version contains in-frame clones alone and is incomplete. The sample consists of about 130,000 clones, about 92% of them appearing once. Source: CD4+ or CD8+ T cells sorted from blood, taken in a trial of the OX40 agonist ivuxolimab. Every receptor here comes from an adult with an advanced solid tumor such as melanoma, head and neck, liver or kidney cancer.

The chain links TRBV6-5 to TRBJ1-2, with 9 bases lining up with TRBD1. This CDR3 has 14 amino acids. J lost 6 bases, V lost 5 bases, and 7 bases had no gene match. CDR1 MNHEY and CDR2 SVGAGI come from the germline V gene. DNA of the CDR3: TGTGCCAGCAGTACCCGGGACAGGGTGGATGGCTACACCTTC. It specifies CASSTRDRVDGYTF.

This chain uses TRBV10-3 with TRBJ2-6; D not certain. The CDR3 loop spans 16 amino acids. Trimming cost V 0 bases and J 0 bases, with 6 bases left between them. Germline V gives CDR1 ENHRY, CDR2 SYGVKD. CDR3 sequence (DNA): TGTGCCATCAGTGAGTCGGGTGGCTCTGGGGCCAACGTCCTGACTTTC. This sequence encodes CAISESGGSGANVLTF.

This chain links TRBV6-5 with TRBJ2-1, with D possibly TRBD2 on 5 matching bases. V was shortened by 0 bases and J by 7 bases, with 13 bases between the two germline ends. In germline, CDR1 is MNHEY, CDR2 SVGAGI. The CDR3 has 15 residues. The CDR3 nucleotides read TGTGCCAGCAGTTACTCAGGGAGCCCGTCAAATGAGCAGTTCTTC. Protein: CASSYSGSPSNEQFF.

The chain carries TRBV7-3 and TRBJ2-1; 12 bases are a match to TRBD2. V lost 4 bases and J lost 7; bases outside the gene matches: 5. CDR1 SGHTA and CDR2 FQGTGA come from the germline V gene. This CDR3 region has 15 residues. CDR3 amino acids: CASSSTSGSGNEQFF. The CDR3 DNA reads TGTGCCAGCAGCTCGACTAGCGGGAGTGGGAATGAGCAGTTCTTC.

This chain links TRBV9 with TRBJ1-4; TRBD1 might be the D (5 bases). Germline CDR1 SGDLS, CDR2 YYNGEE. This CDR3 region has 16 residues. Trimming left V 3 bases short and J 3 bases short, with 15 bases between. The CDR3 protein is CASSARDRLSNEKLFF. The CDR3 nucleotides read TGTGCCAGCAGCGCAAGGGACCGCCTTTCTAATGAAAAACTGTTTTTT.

This chain joins TRBV18 and TRBJ1-5; TRBD1 is a possible D gene (5 bases). The CDR3 extends over 14 amino acids. V dropped 3 bases and J dropped 3 bases, with 9 bases sitting between them. Germline values: CDR1 KGHSH, CDR2 LQKENI. The CDR3 here is CASSPGGPNQPQHF. The DNA for the CDR3 is TGTGCCAGCTCACCGGGGGGACCCAATCAGCCCCAGCATTTT. Based on the CDR3 plus reference TRBV18 and TRBJ1-5, the full variable domain is NAGVMQNPRHLVRRRGQEARLRCSPMKGHSHVYWYRQLPEEGLKFMVYLQKENIIDESGMPKERFSAEFPKEGPSILRIQQVVRGDSAAYFCASSPGGPNQPQHFGDGTRLSIL.

This chain uses TRBV5-6 with TRBJ1-1, with D unclear. The CDR3 is 12 amino acids. The germline V gene has CDR1 SGHDT and CDR2 YYEEEE. V lost 1 base, J lost 5 bases, and 6 bases lay in between. The CDR3 bases are TGTGCCAGCAGCTTGTTGGGGACTGAAGCTTTCTTT. This sequence encodes CASSLLGTEAFF.

The gene calls are TRBV5-1 and TRBJ2-5; 8 bases agree with TRBD2. After removal of 4 bases from V and 4 bases from J, the junction contained 9 bases not matched to a gene. Per germline, CDR1 SGHRS and CDR2 YFSETQ. CDR3 length: 15 residues. The CDR3 sequence is CASSAGTRGSETQYF. For the CDR3, the DNA is TGCGCCAGCAGCGCCGGGACTAGGGGGTCAGAGACCCAGTACTTC.